Presented here are 15 T cell receptor beta chains from one specimen sequenced in a study of blood T cell repertoires in COVID-19. The table came from immunoSEQ multiplex PCR; TCRdb's copy has only in-frame clones and leaves some out. The data contain over 250,000 clones, 88% of them singletons. Sequenced sample: peripheral blood. These receptors all stem from a woman aged 40 to 50 who had recovered from COVID-19.

The chain has TRBV5-1 and TRBJ2-2; maybe TRBD1 (5 bases). The CDR3 contains 15 residues. V was trimmed by 0 bases and J by 3 bases, leaving 9 bases between them. From germline, CDR1 is SGHRS and CDR2 YFSETQ. CDR3 coding DNA: TGCGCCAGCAGCTTGGTTCAGGGCTACACCGGGGAGCTGTTTTTT. As protein: CASSLVQGYTGELFF. The variable domain in full, with the rest retrieved from reference TRBV5-1 and TRBJ2-2, is KAGVTQTPRYLIKTRGQQVTLSCSPISGHRSVSWYQQTPGQGLQFLFEYFSETQRNKGNFPGRFSGRQFSNSRSEMNVSTLELGDSALYLCASSLVQGYTGELFFGEGSRLTVL.

The genes are TRBV10-3 and TRBJ2-7, with 8 positions matching TRBD2. In germline, CDR1 is ENHRY, CDR2 SYGVKD. The CDR3 spans 16 residues. With V trimmed by 6 bases and J by 2 bases, 12 bases remained unmatched. The CDR3 reads CAIRLTGTSDTYEQYF. The CDR3 DNA reads TGTGCCATCAGGCTCACCGGGACTAGTGACACCTACGAGCAGTACTTC.

V and J are TRBV5-1 and TRBJ2-1, with 11 positions matching TRBD2. The CDR3 has 16 residues. CDR1 is SGHRS and CDR2 is YFSETQ in the germline V gene. The V and J ends lost 4 bases and 0 bases, in that order; junction bases with no gene match: 3. The CDR3 reads CASSLGTSGSYNEQFF. Here the CDR3 DNA reads TGCGCCAGCAGCCTGGGGACTAGCGGCTCCTACAATGAGCAGTTCTTC.

The chain couples TRBV19 to TRBJ1-2; D is perhaps TRBD1 (6 bases). The ends were cut back, 6 bases at V and 7 bases at J, with 21 bases in the middle. Per germline, CDR1 LNHDA and CDR2 SQIVND (reference sequence). The length of the CDR3 is 15 residues. The CDR3 DNA reads TGTGCCAGTAGCAACCCGGGTACAGGGTTGGGTGGCTACACCTTC. This gives the protein CASSNPGTGLGGYTF.

For this clone: At one boundary the junction diverges from the germline segment, which might be a read error. The rearrangement links TRBV28 to TRBJ1-2, with D perhaps TRBD1 (5 bases). The CDR3 runs to 12 residues. The germline CDR1 and CDR2 sequences are MDHEN and SYDVKM. Written as DNA, the CDR3 is TGTGCCAGCAGACCGGGACTCGGGCATCTGCTATTC. Encoded protein: CASRPGLGHLLF.

The chain links TRBV27 to TRBJ1-5; D call uncertain. CDR1 is MNHEY, CDR2 SMNVEV, per germline (reference sequence). With 7 bases removed from V and 9 bases from J, the gap between germline ends came to 7 bases. The CDR3 loop spans 10 amino acids. CDR3 bases: TGTGCCAGCACCCCCTGGCCCCAGCATTTT. Translating gives CASTPWPQHF.

The genes are TRBV9 and TRBJ2-3; 9 bases are shared with TRBD2. CDR1 is SGDLS, CDR2 YYNGEE, per germline. This CDR3 is 16 amino acids long. Unmatched junction bases numbered 10, after V lost 2 bases and J lost 6 bases. CDR3 in DNA: TGTGCCAGCAGCGTCATAGCGGGAGAAAGGCGGGATACGCAGTATTTT. This translates into CASSVIAGERRDTQYF.

As DNA, the CDR3 is TGTGCCAGCGGCACCACCGAGCAGTACGTC. The encoded protein is CASGTTEQYV. The chain links TRBV5-8 to TRBJ2-7; D unclear. V lost 7 bases to trimming and J lost 6 bases, with 8 bases between them. The CDR3 length is 10 residues. CDR1 and CDR2 (germline): SGHTS, YDEGEE.

The chain recombines TRBV18 with TRBJ1-4; TRBD1 aligns across 8 bases. V was pared by 2 bases and J by 8 bases, with 7 bases of the junction left unmatched. This CDR3 is built from 15 residues. Germline assignment: CDR1 KGHSH and CDR2 LQKENI. CDR3 sequence: CASSPGGTGREKLFF. The DNA of the CDR3 is TGTGCCAGCTCACCAGGGGGGACAGGACGAGAAAAACTGTTTTTT. Full variable domain (rest looked up from reference TRBV18 and TRBJ1-4): NAGVMQNPRHLVRRRGQEARLRCSPMKGHSHVYWYRQLPEEGLKFMVYLQKENIIDESGMPKERFSAEFPKEGPSILRIQQVVRGDSAAYFCASSPGGTGREKLFFGSGTQLSVL.

This rearrangement joins TRBV19 to TRBJ2-2; perhaps TRBD1 as D (5 bases). Trimming took off 5 bases at V and 5 bases at J, with 9 bases between the two ends. CDR3 size: 13 residues. The germline V gene has CDR1 LNHDA and CDR2 SQIVND (reference sequence). This CDR3 is CASSPRVTGELFF. DNA for the CDR3: TGTGCCAGTAGTCCCAGGGTTACCGGGGAGCTGTTTTTT.

J is TRBJ1-5 and V is TRBV5-5; D is possibly TRBD1 (5 bases). V dropped 4 bases and J dropped 5 bases, with 10 bases sitting between them. CDR1 and CDR2 (germline): SGHKS, YYEKEE (reference sequence). This CDR3 comprises 13 residues. The CDR3 here is CASSPGGDQPQHF. CDR3 DNA: TGTGCCAGCAGCCCGGGGGGGGATCAGCCCCAGCATTTT. The full variable domain, with the rest looked up from reference TRBV5-5 and TRBJ1-5, is DAGVTQSPTHLIKTRGQQVTLRCSPISGHKSVSWYQQVLGQGPQFIFQYYEKEERGRGNFPDRFSARQFPNYSSELNVNALLLGDSALYLCASSPGGDQPQHFGDGTRLSIL.

The chain is built from TRBV18 and TRBJ1-2, with 11 nucleotides matching TRBD1. The trim removed 3 bases at V and 5 bases at J, leaving 8 bases unmatched. Germline lookup yields CDR1 KGHSH and CDR2 LQKENI. This CDR3 spans 16 amino acids. CDR3 amino acids: CASSPLGTGGLYGYTF. The DNA of the CDR3 is TGTGCCAGCTCACCCTTGGGGACAGGGGGACTTTATGGCTACACCTTC.

The V and J genes are TRBV19 and TRBJ2-4; the D gene is possibly TRBD2 (6 bases). The V gene's germline CDR1 is LNHDA and CDR2 SQIVND (reference sequence). Trimming left V 1 base short and J 0 bases short, with 7 bases between. The CDR3 has 15 residues. CDR3 sequence (DNA): TGTGCCAGTAGTATAGGGGGACTAGCCAAAAACATTCAGTACTTC. The encoded protein is CASSIGGLAKNIQYF.

This chain's CDR3 is CASSQPGAPEAFF. CDR3 nucleotide sequence: TGTGCCAGCAGCCAACCCGGAGCCCCTGAAGCTTTCTTT. This sequence joins TRBV7-8 and TRBJ1-1; D ambiguous. Germline CDR1 reads SGHVS; CDR2 reads FQNEAQ. The CDR3 spans 13 residues. V lost 5 bases, J lost 6 bases, and 13 bases lay in between.

CDR3 nucleotide sequence: TGTGCCAGCTCACCAGAGCCTCTCCAAGAGACCCAGTACTTC. As protein: CASSPEPLQETQYF. This chain joins TRBV18 and TRBJ2-5; D call uncertain. V was pared by 2 bases and J by 1 base, with 8 bases between. Germline CDR1 and CDR2: KGHSH and LQKENI. This CDR3 spans 14 amino acids. Full variable domain (outside the CDR3, taken from reference TRBV18 and TRBJ2-5): NAGVMQNPRHLVRRRGQEARLRCSPMKGHSHVYWYRQLPEEGLKFMVYLQKENIIDESGMPKERFSAEFPKEGPSILRIQQVVRGDSAAYFCASSPEPLQETQYFGPGTRLLVL.